This T cell receptor beta chain was documented in a study of follicular helper T cells after annual influenza vaccination. Measured with immunoSEQ multiplex PCR; TCRdb has only the in-frame clones, and not every one. The table includes 12,000 to 15,000 clones, approximately 84% detected once. Broader study findings: ICOS-CD38- cTfh most often held earlier Day 7 ICOS+CD38+ clones. Change in circulating plasmablasts correlated with ICOS+CD38+ cTfh clonality change.

The sample's time point: 2014-2015 season, 7 days after vaccination. Community-dwelling subjects without influenza vaccination in the prior 6 months were enrolled. Between about 40 and 100 mL of blood was drawn per time point. The V gene's germline CDR1 is LNHDA and CDR2 SQIVND (reference sequence). This CDR3 region has 15 residues. The V and J ends lost 1 base and 4 bases, in that order; junction bases with no gene match: 5. Turning to this clone: Antigen unknown.

The TCR comes from an adult who received the influenza vaccine. The sample consisted of CXCR5+ CD38- circulating T follicular helper cells from blood, taken 7 days after influenza vaccination. Described subset: circulating Tfh, non-naive CD4+CXCR5+PD-1+ (ICOS+CD38+ or ICOS-CD38-). The rearrangement joins TRBV19 to TRBJ2-5; 8 bases fit TRBD1. CDR3 in amino acids: CASSIGGQVGETQYF. CDR3 DNA: TGTGCCAGTAGTATAGGGGGACAGGTCGGAGAGACCCAGTACTTC.